Following are 28 T cell receptor beta chains from one sample sequenced in a study of technical replicates of blood from a handful of donors (dated by TCRdb to about 2017). Library preparation used the immunoSEQ multiplex PCR assay. TCRdb stores this immuneACCESS table with in-frame sequences only. Part of the clones is absent; in the studies checked, under half of the shortfall reflects unresolved V genes, and no reason is known for the rest. This sample has more than 75,000 clones in its table, and 70% to 90% of those were observed once. Together, the top ten hold approximately 5% of the sample. Sequenced input: PBMCs. The receptors stem from a human donor in good health. Some clones in this sample may be carry-over from other donors' samples.

The J gene is TRBJ1-4, the V gene TRBV4-1, with unresolved D. V gave up 4 bases and J gave up 8 bases, with 17 bases separating them. The germline CDR1 and CDR2 sequences are MGHRA and YSYEKL. This CDR3 has 15 residues. CDR3 bases: TGCGCCAGCAGCCTTCCTAGTTCCGGCCGGGAAAAACTGTTTTTT. Translating it yields CASSLPSSGREKLFF.

The chain recombines TRBV25-1 with TRBJ1-5; D not resolved. This CDR3 spans 12 amino acids. Trimming took off 3 bases at V and 16 bases at J, with 16 bases between the two ends. Germline V lookup: CDR1 MGHDK, CDR2 SYGVNS. The chain's CDR3 is CASSEEGLSFHF. In DNA form, the CDR3 reads TGTGCCAGCAGTGAGGAGGGCCTGTCGTTCCATTTT.

V and J are TRBV5-6 and TRBJ2-1, with 9 bases lining up with TRBD2. This CDR3 contains 16 residues. CDR1 is SGHDT, CDR2 YYEEEE, per germline. Unmatched junction bases numbered 8, after V lost 2 bases and J lost 5 bases. The CDR3 DNA reads as TGTGCCAGCAGCTTCCCGGGACTAGCACTAGACAATGAGCAGTTCTTC. This gives the protein CASSFPGLALDNEQFF.

This CDR3 is CASSLGGGQETQYF. In DNA, the CDR3 is TGTGCCAGCAGCCTCGGCGGGGGGCAAGAGACCCAGTACTTC. The V gene is TRBV6-5, the J gene TRBJ2-5; 8 bases map to TRBD2. Looked up from germline, CDR1 is MNHEY and CDR2 is SVGAGI. The CDR3 is 14 residues long. V lost 6 bases to trimming and J lost 2 bases; unmatched junction nucleotides: 5.

The genes are TRBV4-3 and TRBJ2-7; TRBD2 agrees at 9 bases. With 4 bases clipped from V and 6 bases from J, the junction kept 7 bases outside the gene matches. The CDR3 totals 14 residues. The V gene's germline CDR1 is LGHNA and CDR2 YSLEER. The CDR3 DNA is TGCGCCAGCAGCCCTAGCGGGGAGAGGGCCGAGCAGTACTTC. Translated: CASSPSGERAEQYF.

V is TRBV5-6 and J is TRBJ1-6; weak D call: TRBD1 (6 bases). Germline V gives CDR1 SGHDT, CDR2 YYEEEE. The CDR3 is 16 amino acids. With 4 bases removed from V and 7 bases from J, the gap between germline ends came to 18 bases. CDR3 sequence reads: CASSRPTGLSNSPLHF. The CDR3 bases are TGTGCCAGCAGCCGCCCTACAGGGTTGTCGAATTCACCCCTCCACTTT.

A few counts support this clone. The chain has TRBV7-9 and TRBJ1-1; no definite D call. V gave up 1 base and J gave up 8 bases, with 17 bases separating them. CDR1 is SEHNR, CDR2 FQNEAQ, per germline (reference sequence). The CDR3 contains 15 residues. The CDR3 region has the DNA TGTGCCAGCAGCTTAGGAGACGGGGTAAGTCGCGAAGCTTTCTTT. This sequence encodes CASSLGDGVSREAFF.

The gene calls are TRBV6-1 and TRBJ2-5; 9 bases align to TRBD1. The CDR3 has 14 amino acids. The germline CDR1 and CDR2 sequences are MNHNS and SASEGT. The V gene end was trimmed by 4 bases and the J gene end by 1 base; junction bases not matched to a gene: 1. CDR3 in DNA: TGTGCCAGCAGTGGACAGGGGGGCCAAGAGACCCAGTACTTC. Protein: CASSGQGGQETQYF.

The chain uses TRBV7-3 and TRBJ2-3; 7 bases line up with TRBD2. Germline V CDR1 and CDR2: SGHTA, FQGTGA. The ends lost 6 bases at V and 5 bases at J; junction bases unmatched: 5. The CDR3 is 13 residues long. CDR3 in amino acids: CASRLAGEDTQYF. In nucleotides, the CDR3 is TGTGCCAGCAGACTTGCGGGAGAAGATACGCAGTATTTT.

A single count supports this clone. This chain joins TRBV7-3 and TRBJ1-2, with 9 bases matching TRBD1. The V segment lost 5 bases and the J segment 6 bases; nucleotides outside the gene matches: 10. This CDR3 region has 15 residues. CDR1 SGHTA and CDR2 FQGTGA come from the germline V gene. The CDR3 sequence is CASSPGGQGEDGYTF. CDR3 coding DNA: TGTGCCAGCAGCCCCGGGGGACAGGGCGAGGATGGCTACACCTTC.

The chain uses TRBV15 and TRBJ2-5; TRBD2 matches at 10 bases. This CDR3 has 16 amino acids. Germline V gives CDR1 LNHNV, CDR2 YYDKDF (reference sequence). Trimming at V came to 1 base and at J to 1 base, leaving 3 bases not matched to a gene. CDR3 residues: CATSRVLAGGQETQYF. CDR3 DNA: TGTGCCACCAGCAGAGTCTTAGCGGGGGGCCAAGAGACCCAGTACTTC.

This clone was seen many times. This chain uses TRBV6-5 with TRBJ1-6; TRBD1 agrees at 10 bases. This CDR3 spans 15 amino acids. J was trimmed by 10 bases and V by 0 bases; bases with no gene match: 3. Germline CDR1 MNHEY, CDR2 SVGAGI. The chain's CDR3 is CASSYSGDRGSPLHF. The DNA for the CDR3 is TGTGCCAGCAGTTACTCCGGGGACAGGGGATCACCCCTCCACTTT.

V and J are TRBV15 and TRBJ2-7; D is perhaps TRBD2 (5 bases). This CDR3 contains 13 residues. V was pared by 2 bases and J by 9 bases, with 14 bases between. CDR1 is LNHNV and CDR2 is YYDKDF in the germline V gene (reference sequence). The CDR3 nucleotides read TGTGCCACCAGCAGACCCCCCCCGGCGGGGCAGTACTTC. Translated: CATSRPPPAGQYF.

This clone was seen more than once but under ten times. The V gene is TRBV7-2, the J gene TRBJ1-1; tentative D call: TRBD1 (5 bases). This CDR3 is built from 15 residues. Germline lookup yields CDR1 SGHTA and CDR2 FQGNSA. Trimming took 3 bases from V and 4 from J, leaving 15 bases between them. The CDR3: CASSFSGNIGTEAFF. CDR3 nucleotide sequence: TGTGCCAGCAGCTTCTCAGGGAATATAGGCACTGAAGCTTTCTTT. Filled out from reference TRBV7-2 and TRBJ1-1, the complete variable domain reads GAGVSQSPSNKVTEKGKDVELRCDPISGHTALYWYRQSLGQGLEFLIYFQGNSAPDKSGLPSDRFSAERTGGSVSTLTIQRTQQEDSAVYLCASSFSGNIGTEAFFGQGTRLTVV.

A few counts support this clone. V is TRBV2 and J is TRBJ1-5; tentatively, D is TRBD1 (6 bases). The ends were cut back, 4 bases at V and 9 bases at J, with 10 bases in the middle. The CDR3 has 12 amino acids. The germline V gene encodes CDR1 SNHLY and CDR2 FYNNEI. The CDR3 here is CASSGLGGPQHF. The CDR3 DNA follows: TGTGCCAGCAGTGGGTTAGGGGGGCCCCAGCATTTT.

The chain carries TRBV7-8 and TRBJ2-6; 8 bases align to TRBD1. Germline V gene sequence: CDR1 SGHVS, CDR2 FQNEAQ. This CDR3 spans 19 amino acids. V was pared by 3 bases and J by 2 bases, with 12 bases of the junction left unmatched. Here the CDR3 reads CASSFNVNRGEPGANVLTF. The DNA for the CDR3 is TGTGCCAGCAGCTTTAACGTCAACAGGGGGGAACCTGGGGCCAACGTCCTGACTTTC.

The chain uses TRBV14 and TRBJ1-2; D uncertain. This CDR3 contains 15 residues. V was shortened by 4 bases and J by 4 bases, with 16 bases between the two germline ends. The V gene's germline CDR1 is SGHDN and CDR2 FVKESK. For the CDR3, the DNA is TGTGCCAGCAGCCCCAGTTCAGCCGCGGCCTATGGCTACACCTTC. Encoded protein: CASSPSSAAAYGYTF. The entire variable domain, with the rest obtained from reference TRBV14 and TRBJ1-2, is as follows: EAGVTQFPSHSVIEKGQTVTLRCDPISGHDNLYWYRRVMGKEIKFLLHFVKESKQDESGMPNNRFLAERTGGTYSTLKVQPAELEDSGVYFCASSPSSAAAYGYTFGSGTRLTVV.

There are many counts of this clone. The chain recombines TRBV29-1 with TRBJ1-2, with D uncertain. Trimming left V 3 bases short and J 5 bases short, with 10 bases between. The CDR3 runs to 12 residues. Germline V gene data show CDR1 as SQVTM and CDR2 as ANQGSEA. The CDR3 coding sequence is TGCAGCGTTGACCTGGGCCTTTATGGCTACACCTTC. It specifies CSVDLGLYGYTF. The full variable domain, with the rest looked up from reference TRBV29-1 and TRBJ1-2, is SAVISQKPSRDICQRGTSLTIQCQVDSQVTMMFWYRQQPGQSLTLIATANQGSEATYESGFVIDKFPISRPNLTFSTLTVSNMSPEDSSIYLCSVDLGLYGYTFGSGTRLTVV.

The V gene is TRBV29-1, the J gene TRBJ2-1; tentatively, D is TRBD2 (6 bases). The germline V gene encodes CDR1 SQVTM and CDR2 ANQGSEA. CDR3 size: 13 residues. With 8 bases removed from V and 1 base from J, the gap between germline ends came to 12 bases. The CDR3 DNA follows: TGCAGCTCGAACGGGGGTTCCTACAATGAGCAGTTCTTC. Encoded protein: CSSNGGSYNEQFF.

The rearrangement uses TRBV19 and TRBJ2-3, with 8 bases identical to TRBD2. CDR3 size: 15 residues. V was pared by 5 bases and J by 6 bases, with 10 bases of the junction left unmatched. Germline V CDR1 and CDR2: LNHDA, SQIVND (reference sequence). The CDR3 loop is CASSWRTSPRDTQYF. The CDR3 DNA reads TGTGCCAGTAGTTGGAGGACTAGCCCCAGGGATACGCAGTATTTT.

The rearrangement uses TRBV29-1 and TRBJ1-1; 7 bases align to TRBD1. The germline gives CDR1 SQVTM, CDR2 ANQGSEA. The CDR3 is made up of 12 amino acids. The V segment lost 5 bases and the J segment 5 bases; nucleotides outside the gene matches: 5. The CDR3 DNA follows: TGCAGCGTTAGACAGGGTTTGACTGAAGCTTTCTTT. Amino acid sequence: CSVRQGLTEAFF.

Concerning this clone itself: Other DNA sequences in the sample encode the same CDR3. J is TRBJ2-3 and V is TRBV4-2; TRBD1 might be the D (5 bases). CDR3 length: 14 amino acids. With 0 bases removed from V and 3 bases from J, the gap between germline ends came to 7 bases. The germline V gene encodes CDR1 LGHNA and CDR2 YNFKEQ. The CDR3 spells CASSQDPGTDTQYF. The CDR3 DNA is TGTGCCAGCAGCCAAGATCCAGGGACAGATACGCAGTATTTT.

The rearrangement joins TRBV19 to TRBJ2-6; possibly TRBD1 for D (5 bases). Germline-derived CDR1 and CDR2 are LNHDA and SQIVND (reference sequence). Trimming left V 6 bases short and J 3 bases short, with 12 bases between. CDR3 length: 15 residues. The chain's CDR3 is CASSPQGFGANVLTF. The CDR3 DNA reads TGTGCCAGTAGCCCTCAGGGATTTGGGGCCAACGTCCTGACTTTC.

Written as DNA, the CDR3 is TGTGCCAGCCTCGCCGGTCAAAGGGGGAAACTGTTTTTT. Protein sequence: CASLAGQRGKLFF. The V call is TRBV28, the J call TRBJ1-4; TRBD1 might be the D (6 bases). Trimming took off 8 bases at V and 11 bases at J, with 18 bases between the two ends. The CDR3 has 13 amino acids. Germline V lookup: CDR1 MDHEN, CDR2 SYDVKM.

This clone showed up just once. The rearrangement uses TRBV6-1 and TRBJ1-2; D is uncertain. The V gene's germline CDR1 is MNHNS and CDR2 SASEGT. The CDR3 runs to 14 residues. V was shortened by 2 bases and J by 0 bases, with 7 bases between the two germline ends. CDR3 loop: CASSENYANYGYTF. The CDR3 region has the DNA TGTGCCAGCAGTGAAAATTATGCTAACTATGGCTACACCTTC.

This chain uses TRBV11-2 with TRBJ2-7, with D perhaps TRBD1 (5 bases). V lost 2 bases to trimming and J lost 6 bases, with 14 bases between them. The CDR3 has 14 residues. Germline V gene lookup returns CDR1 SGHAT and CDR2 FQNNGV. The CDR3 protein is CASSLQGHRSEQYF. For the CDR3, the DNA is TGTGCCAGCAGCTTACAGGGTCATCGGAGCGAGCAGTACTTC. Combining the CDR3 with reference TRBV11-2 and TRBJ2-7 gives the whole variable domain EAGVAQSPRYKIIEKRQSVAFWCNPISGHATLYWYQQILGQGPKLLIQFQNNGVVDDSQLPKDRFSAERLKGVDSTLKIQPAKLEDSAVYLCASSLQGHRSEQYFGPGTRLTVT.

CDR3: CATSKVGGARGYTF. In DNA, the CDR3 is TGTGCCACCAGCAAGGTTGGAGGGGCTCGTGGCTACACCTTC. The chain uses TRBV15 and TRBJ1-2; TRBD1 might be the D (5 bases). This CDR3 is built from 14 residues. In germline, CDR1 is LNHNV, CDR2 YYDKDF (reference sequence). V was trimmed by 4 bases and J by 7 bases, leaving 16 bases between them.

The J gene is TRBJ2-7, the V gene TRBV6-5; tentatively, D is TRBD2 (6 bases). Per germline, CDR1 MNHEY and CDR2 SVGAGI. This CDR3 contains 14 residues. V dropped 2 bases and J dropped 7 bases, with 15 bases sitting between them. In nucleotides, the CDR3 is TGTGCCAGCAGTTACGGGCAGGGACTCTGGGAGCAGTACTTC. Protein product: CASSYGQGLWEQYF.